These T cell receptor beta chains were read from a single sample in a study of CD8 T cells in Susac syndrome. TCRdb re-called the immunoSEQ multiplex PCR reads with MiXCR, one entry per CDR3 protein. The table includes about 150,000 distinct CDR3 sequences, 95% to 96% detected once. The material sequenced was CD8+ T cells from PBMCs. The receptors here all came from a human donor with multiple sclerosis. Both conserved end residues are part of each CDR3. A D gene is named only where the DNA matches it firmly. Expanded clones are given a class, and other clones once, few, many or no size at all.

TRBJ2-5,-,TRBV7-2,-,CASRAPGEETQYF,TGTGCCAGCAGGGCGCCGGGGGAAGAGACCCAGTACTTC
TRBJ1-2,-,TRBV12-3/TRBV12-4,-,CASSLIGGYTF,TGTGCCAGCAGTTTAATCGGGGGCTACACCTTC
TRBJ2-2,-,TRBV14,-,CASSQDRRRTGELFF,TGTGCCAGCAGCCAAGATCGGAGACGCACCGGGGAGCTGTTTTTT
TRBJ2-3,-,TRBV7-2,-,CASSLEGILRDTQYF,TGTGCCAGCAGCTTAGAGGGAATTCTTAGGGATACGCAGTATTTT
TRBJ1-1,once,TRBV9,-,CASSVEADTEAFF,TGTGCCAGCAGCGTAGAGGCAGACACTGAAGCTTTCTTT
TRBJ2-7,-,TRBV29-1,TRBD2,CSVDPSGRKDEQYF,TGCAGCGTGGATCCTAGCGGCCGAAAGGACGAGCAGTACTTC
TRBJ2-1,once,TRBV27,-,CASSLYGNPHEQFF,TGTGCCAGCAGTTTATATGGCAACCCCCATGAGCAGTTCTTC
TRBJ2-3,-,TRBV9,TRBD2,CASRALTSGSSTDTQYF,TGTGCCAGCAGGGCCTTGACTAGCGGTTCTAGCACAGATACGCAGTATTTT
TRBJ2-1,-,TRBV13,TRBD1,CASSQGTGNEQFF,TGTGCCAGCAGCCAGGGGACAGGGAATGAGCAGTTCTTC
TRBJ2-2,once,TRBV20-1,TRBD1,CSARDPTGTNTGELFF,TGCAGTGCTAGAGACCCGACAGGGACGAACACCGGGGAGCTGTTTTTT
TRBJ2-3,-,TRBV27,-,CASSWRAEDTQYF,TGTGCCAGCAGTTGGAGGGCAGAAGATACGCAGTATTTT
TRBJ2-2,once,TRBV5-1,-,CASSRRDRSYTGELFF,TGCGCCAGCAGCCGACGGGACCGTTCATACACCGGGGAGCTGTTTTTT
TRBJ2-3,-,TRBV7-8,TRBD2,CASSPAGRGGTDTQYF,TGTGCCAGCAGCCCAGCGGGGCGGGGGGGAACAGATACGCAGTATTTT
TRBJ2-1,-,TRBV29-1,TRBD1,CSVETGFSPYNEQFF,TGCAGCGTTGAGACAGGGTTTTCCCCCTACAATGAGCAGTTCTTC
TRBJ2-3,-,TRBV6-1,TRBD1,CASMPRQGGTDTQYF,TGTGCCAGCATGCCACGACAGGGGGGGACAGATACGCAGTATTTT
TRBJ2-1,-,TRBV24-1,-,CATSDSVEYNEQFF,TGTGCCACCAGTGATTCGGTGGAGTACAATGAGCAGTTCTTC
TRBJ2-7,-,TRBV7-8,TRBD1,CASSFRDRYEQYF,TGTGCCAGCAGCTTCCGGGACAGGTACGAGCAGTACTTC
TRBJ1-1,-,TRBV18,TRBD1,CASSPTGTAGGTEAFF,TGTGCCAGCTCACCAACCGGGACAGCCGGGGGCACTGAAGCTTTCTTT
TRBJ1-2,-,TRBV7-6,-,CASSPGVLYGYTF,TGTGCCAGCAGCCCCGGTGTCCTCTATGGCTACACCTTC